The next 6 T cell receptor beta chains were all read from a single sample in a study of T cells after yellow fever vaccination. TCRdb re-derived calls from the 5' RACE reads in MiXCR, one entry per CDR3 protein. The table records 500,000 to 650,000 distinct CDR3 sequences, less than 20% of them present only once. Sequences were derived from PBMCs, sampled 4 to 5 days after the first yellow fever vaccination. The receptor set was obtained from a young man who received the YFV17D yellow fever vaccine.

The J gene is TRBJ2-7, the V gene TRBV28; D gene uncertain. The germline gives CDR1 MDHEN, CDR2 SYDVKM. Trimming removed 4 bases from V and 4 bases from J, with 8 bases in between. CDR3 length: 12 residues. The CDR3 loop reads CASSSPRYEQYV. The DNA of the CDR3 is TGTGCCAGCAGTTCCCCCCGATACGAGCAGTACGTC.

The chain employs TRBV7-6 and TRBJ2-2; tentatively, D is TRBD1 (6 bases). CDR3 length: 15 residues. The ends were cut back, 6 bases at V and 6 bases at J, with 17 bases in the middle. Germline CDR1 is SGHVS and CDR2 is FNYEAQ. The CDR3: CASRLQGLTAGELFF. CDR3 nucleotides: TGTGCCAGCAGGTTACAGGGTCTGACGGCCGGGGAGCTGTTTTTT.

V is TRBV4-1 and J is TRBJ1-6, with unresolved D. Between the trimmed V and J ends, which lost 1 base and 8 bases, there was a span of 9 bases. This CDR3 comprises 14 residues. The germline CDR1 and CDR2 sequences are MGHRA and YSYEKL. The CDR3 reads CASSQAERYSPLHF. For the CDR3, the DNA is TGCGCCAGCAGCCAAGCGGAGCGGTATTCACCCCTCCACTTT.

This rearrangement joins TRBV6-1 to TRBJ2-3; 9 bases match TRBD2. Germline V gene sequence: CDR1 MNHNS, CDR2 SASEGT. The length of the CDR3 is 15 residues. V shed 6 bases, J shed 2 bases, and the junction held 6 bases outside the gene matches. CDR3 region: CASRRPSGATDTQYF. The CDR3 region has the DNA TGTGCCAGCAGGCGCCCTAGCGGGGCCACAGATACGCAGTATTTT.

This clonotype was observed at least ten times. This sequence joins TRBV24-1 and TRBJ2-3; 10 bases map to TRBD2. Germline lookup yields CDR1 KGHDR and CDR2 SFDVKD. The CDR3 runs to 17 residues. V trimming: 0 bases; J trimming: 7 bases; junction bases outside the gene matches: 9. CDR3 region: CATSDLKRGGRLNTQYF. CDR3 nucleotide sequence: TGTGCCACCAGTGATTTGAAGCGGGGGGGACGTCTAAATACGCAGTATTTT.

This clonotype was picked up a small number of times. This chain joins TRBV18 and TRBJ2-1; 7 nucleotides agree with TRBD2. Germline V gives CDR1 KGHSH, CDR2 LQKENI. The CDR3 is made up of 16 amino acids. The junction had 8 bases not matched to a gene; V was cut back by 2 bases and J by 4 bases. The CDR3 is CASSPLAGVQYNEQFF. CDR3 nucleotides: TGTGCCAGCTCACCATTGGCGGGGGTCCAATACAATGAGCAGTTCTTC.